This TCR beta chain came from a study of blood T cell repertoires in COVID-19. The repertoire was sequenced with immunoSEQ multiplex PCR; TCRdb's copy has only in-frame clones and lacks some. The sample has over 250,000 clones, around 88% seen once. Participants, about 18 to 90 years old, spanned fewer than 30 US areas. This clone was recorded once. The sequence came from a man aged 35 to 55 who had recovered from COVID-19. The material sequenced was PBMCs or T cells enriched from blood (not recorded which).

CDR3 sequence reads: CASSFRDRGENQPQHF. The CDR3 DNA reads as TGTGCCAGCAGTTTTAGGGACAGGGGGGAAAATCAGCCCCAGCATTTT. The V and J genes are TRBV28 and TRBJ1-5; 11 positions agree with TRBD1. Per germline, CDR1 MDHEN and CDR2 SYDVKM. This CDR3 contains 16 residues. Trimming removed 3 bases from V and 4 bases from J; junction bases left unmatched: 5.